This TCR beta chain was sequenced for a study of blood T cells in healthy people across ages. The individuals who served as donors were healthy Caucasians living in Russia, aged about 6 to 100. Sample-barcoded 5' priming and a J-beta primer mix drove a second PCR of roughly 6 to 12 cycles. TCRdb redid the calling of the 5' RACE reads with MiXCR, one entry per CDR3 protein. Of about 1 million distinct CDR3 sequences listed, roughly 45% are singletons. Comments on this clonotype: Antigen unknown.

The study, taken as a whole, reports: There were more naive CD4+ cells and higher diversity in long-lived donors than in aged donors.

This sequence originates from a woman aged 55-70 years in good health. The sequencing input was blood.

This CDR3 reads CSATPYNEQFF. For the CDR3, the DNA is TGCAGCGCTACACCTTACAATGAGCAGTTCTTC. The chain has TRBV29-1 and TRBJ2-1; D is uncertain. Germline CDR1 SQVTM, CDR2 ANQGSEA. Trimming took 7 bases from V and 4 from J, leaving 8 bases between them. This CDR3 spans 11 amino acids.